This entry lists 11 T cell receptor beta chains sequenced from one sample in a study of T cell repertoires in cytomegalovirus infection. MiXCR was run by TCRdb on the reads, yielding one entry per CDR3 protein. The table lists about half a million distinct CDR3 sequences, roughly a third of them singletons, with about a sixth in the top ten. No antigen is known for these receptors. The sample in question was cultured PBMCs, obtained from culture after CMV antigen stimulation. These receptor sequences come from a human donor in good health (CMV status not recorded). Some clones in this sample may be carry-over from other donors' samples.

This clonotype was counted between two and nine times. V gene TRBV7-6 combines with J gene TRBJ2-3; 13 nucleotides line up with TRBD2. Losses at the gene ends were 1 base for V and 7 bases for J; bases not matched to a gene: 2. The germline V gene has CDR1 SGHVS and CDR2 FNYEAQ. There are 15 residues in the CDR3. The CDR3 bases are TGTGCCAGCAGCTTAGAGACTAGCGGGAGGCATACGCAGTATTTT. Translated, it gives CASSLETSGRHTQYF.

This clonotype was seen more than once but under ten times. The chain employs TRBV19 and TRBJ2-3; no firm D call. The germline V and J ends were trimmed by 10 bases and 4 bases, with 15 bases remaining between them. The CDR3 runs to 13 residues. From germline, CDR1 is LNHDA and CDR2 SQIVND (reference sequence). CDR3 loop: CATRPQTPDTQYF. CDR3 bases: TGTGCCACCCGACCACAAACCCCAGATACGCAGTATTTT.

This clonotype turned up a few times. The chain has TRBV19 and TRBJ2-1, with D tentatively TRBD2 (6 bases). This CDR3 region has 13 residues. Looked up from germline, CDR1 is LNHDA and CDR2 is SQIVND (reference sequence). V was pared by 5 bases and J by 15 bases, with 20 bases between. The CDR3 DNA is TGTGCCAGTAGTCCTGGGACTGCCGGGGATCGGTTCTTC. Translation: CASSPGTAGDRFF. Variable domain in full (rest from reference TRBV19 and TRBJ2-1): DGGITQSPKYLFRKEGQNVTLSCEQNLNHDAMYWYRQDPGQGLRLIYYSQIVNDFQKGDIAEGYSVSREKKESFPLTVTSAQKNPTAFYLCASSPGTAGDRFFGPGTRLTVL.

This clonotype was found once. The rearrangement uses TRBV25-1 and TRBJ2-5; TRBD2 aligns across 12 bases. Per germline, CDR1 MGHDK and CDR2 SYGVNS. V dropped 8 bases and J dropped 2; count of bases not matched to a gene: 15. The length of the CDR3 is 18 residues. The CDR3 here is CASATPSGRAPRQETQYF. For the CDR3, the DNA is TGTGCCAGCGCCACCCCTAGCGGGAGGGCCCCAAGGCAAGAGACCCAGTACTTC. Complete variable domain (other parts from reference TRBV25-1 and TRBJ2-5): EADIYQTPRYLVIGTGKKITLECSQTMGHDKMYWYQQDPGMELHLIHYSYGVNSTEKGDLSSESTVSRIRTEHFPLTLESARPSHTSQYLCASATPSGRAPRQETQYFGPGTRLLVL.

CDR3 nucleotides: TGCGCCAGCAGCTTGGGGGGCACTAGCGCCAGCTCCTACAATGAGCAGTTCTTC. Protein product: CASSLGGTSASSYNEQFF. The J gene is TRBJ2-1, the V gene TRBV5-1; 7 bases are shared with TRBD2. The CDR3 loop spans 18 amino acids. CDR1 and CDR2 (germline): SGHRS, YFSETQ. Trimming at V came to 0 bases and at J to 0 bases, leaving 9 bases not matched to a gene.

The chain couples TRBV4-3 to TRBJ2-5; TRBD2 matches 9 bases. CDR3 length: 15 amino acids. The germline V gene encodes CDR1 LGHNA and CDR2 YSLEER. The V and J ends lost 4 bases and 6 bases, in that order; junction bases with no gene match: 9. The CDR3 region is CASSPTGTSMQTQYF. Here the CDR3 DNA reads TGCGCCAGCAGCCCCACCGGGACTAGCATGCAGACCCAGTACTTC.

The chain has TRBV11-2 and TRBJ2-4, with D possibly TRBD2 on 5 matching bases. CDR1 is SGHAT and CDR2 is FQNNGV in the germline V gene. Trimming pared 2 bases from V and 2 bases from J, leaving 10 bases between. The length of the CDR3 is 15 residues. CDR3 sequence reads: CASSLRPGTKNIQYF. DNA for the CDR3: TGTGCCAGCAGCTTACGTCCCGGGACCAAAAACATTCAGTACTTC.

This chain uses TRBV28 with TRBJ2-2, with TRBD1 matching over 9 bases. This CDR3 is 15 amino acids long. Losses at the gene ends were 4 bases for V and 7 bases for J; bases not matched to a gene: 7. In germline, CDR1 is MDHEN, CDR2 SYDVKM. Here the CDR3 DNA reads TGTGCCAGCAGTTCCTCGGGACAGGGCATCGGGGAGCTGTTTTTT. Its protein is CASSSSGQGIGELFF.

This clonotype was seen a few times. The chain uses TRBV14 and TRBJ2-5, with a tentative D call TRBD2 (5 bases). The germline CDR1 and CDR2 sequences are SGHDN and FVKESK. The CDR3 extends over 16 amino acids. The V and J ends lost 1 base and 2 bases respectively, with 14 bases between them. The CDR3 here is CASSQGPAAGQETQYF. The CDR3 DNA follows: TGTGCCAGCAGCCAAGGCCCAGCGGCCGGGCAAGAGACCCAGTACTTC.

The chain recombines TRBV7-2 with TRBJ1-2; TRBD1 matches 8 bases. CDR1 and CDR2 from the germline V gene are SGHTA and FQGNSA. CDR3 length: 15 residues. The ends lost 6 bases at V and 6 bases at J; junction bases unmatched: 12. CDR3 in amino acids: CASSRGGRGRDGYTF. Here the CDR3 DNA reads TGTGCCAGCAGTCGAGGGGGCAGGGGGCGCGATGGCTACACCTTC.

This clonotype occurred once. The gene calls are TRBV29-1 and TRBJ2-7; D might be TRBD1 (6 bases). Germline CDR1 is SQVTM and CDR2 is ANQGSEA. The CDR3 is 11 amino acids. Trimming stripped 7 bases from V and 2 bases from J, with 9 bases between. The CDR3 reads CSGRGPYEQYF. The DNA of the CDR3 is TGCAGCGGCAGGGGCCCCTACGAGCAGTACTTC.